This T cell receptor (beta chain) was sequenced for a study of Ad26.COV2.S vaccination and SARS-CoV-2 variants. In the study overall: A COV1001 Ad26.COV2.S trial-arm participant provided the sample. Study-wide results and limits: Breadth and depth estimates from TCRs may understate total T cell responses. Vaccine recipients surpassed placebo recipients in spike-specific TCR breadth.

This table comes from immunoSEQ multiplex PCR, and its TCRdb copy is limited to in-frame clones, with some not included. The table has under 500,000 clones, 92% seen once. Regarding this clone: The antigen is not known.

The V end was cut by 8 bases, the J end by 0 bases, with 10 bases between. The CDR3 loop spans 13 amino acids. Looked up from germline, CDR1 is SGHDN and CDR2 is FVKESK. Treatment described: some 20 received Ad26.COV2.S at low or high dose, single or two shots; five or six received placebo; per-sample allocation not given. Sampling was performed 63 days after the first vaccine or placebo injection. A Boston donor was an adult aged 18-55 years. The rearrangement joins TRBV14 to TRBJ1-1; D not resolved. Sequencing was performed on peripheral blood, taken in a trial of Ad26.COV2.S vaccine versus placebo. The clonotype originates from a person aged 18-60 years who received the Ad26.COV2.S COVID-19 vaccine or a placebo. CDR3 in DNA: TGTGCCAGCGGAGAGTACATGAACACTGAAGCTTTCTTT. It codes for CASGEYMNTEAFF. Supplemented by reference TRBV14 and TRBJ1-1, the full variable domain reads EAGVTQFPSHSVIEKGQTVTLRCDPISGHDNLYWYRRVMGKEIKFLLHFVKESKQDESGMPNNRFLAERTGGTYSTLKVQPAELEDSGVYFCASGEYMNTEAFFGQGTRLTVV.